Following are 29 T cell receptor beta chains from one sample sequenced in a study of response to subunit inactivated influenza vaccine. Each CDR3 protein is one row after TCRdb ran MiXCR on the RT-PCR reads. The repertoire has hundreds of thousands of distinct CDR3 sequences, about 14% of them found once; the top ten carry roughly 7.2%. The source material was PBMCs from blood, sampled roughly 15 days before vaccination. These TCRs come from a man aged 50 to 59 who received an inactivated influenza vaccine.

In this sample, this clonotype turned up a few times. The V gene is TRBV7-6, the J gene TRBJ2-5; TRBD2 is a possible D gene (5 bases). This CDR3 is built from 15 residues. Trimming cost V 5 bases and J 0 bases, with 13 bases left between them. The germline V gene has CDR1 SGHVS and CDR2 FNYEAQ. The CDR3 spells CASSSFREYQETQYF. For the CDR3, the DNA is TGTGCCAGCAGCAGCTTTAGGGAGTACCAAGAGACCCAGTACTTC. Full variable domain (outside the CDR3, taken from reference TRBV7-6 and TRBJ2-5): GAGVSQSPRYKVTKRGQDVALRCDPISGHVSLYWYRQALGQGPEFLTYFNYEAQQDKSGLPNDRFSAERPEGSISTLTIQRTEQRDSAMYRCASSSFREYQETQYFGPGTRLLVL.

CDR3: CAISEVTSGGDTQYF. CDR3 DNA sequence: TGTGCCATCAGTGAGGTGACTAGCGGGGGAGATACGCAGTATTTT. The chain recombines TRBV10-3 with TRBJ2-3, with 12 bases fitting TRBD2. Germline V gene sequence: CDR1 ENHRY, CDR2 SYGVKD. The CDR3 consists of 15 residues. V trimming: 2 bases; J trimming: 5 bases; junction bases outside the gene matches: 2.

Points on this clonotype: This could be a read error, since a much larger clone is one nucleotide away. The chain uses TRBV11-1 and TRBJ2-3, with TRBD2 identical over 10 bases. The CDR3 consists of 13 residues. The J segment lost 7 bases and the V segment lost 5 bases, leaving 3 bases of the junction unmatched. The germline CDR1 and CDR2 sequences are SGHAT and FQDESV (reference sequence). CDR3 sequence (DNA): TGTGCCAGCAGCCCGGGACTAGCGTATACGCAGTATTTT. It codes for CASSPGLAYTQYF.

This chain connects TRBV20-1 to TRBJ2-5; weak D call: TRBD2 (6 bases). This CDR3 has 14 residues. CDR1 and CDR2 from the germline V gene are DFQATT and SNEGSKA (reference sequence). Trimming removed 6 bases at V and 3 bases at J, with 17 bases between. The CDR3 sequence is CSATLGSGEETQYF. The DNA of the CDR3 is TGCAGTGCCACTCTCGGTTCGGGAGAAGAGACCCAGTACTTC.

This clonotype turned up a few times. This chain uses TRBV30 with TRBJ2-7; no firm D call. This CDR3 spans 11 amino acids. V was cut by 0 bases and J by 9 bases, with 9 bases left in between. Germline CDR1 GTSNPN, CDR2 SVGIG (reference sequence). The CDR3 sequence is CAWSVLSVQYF. The CDR3 DNA sequence: TGTGCCTGGAGTGTACTGTCGGTGCAGTACTTC.

This clonotype was found many times. This chain uses TRBV7-9 with TRBJ2-3; maybe TRBD2 (6 bases). V lost 1 base and J 4 bases, leaving 9 bases between the germline ends. The CDR3 has 14 residues. Per the germline V gene, CDR1 is SEHNR and CDR2 is FQNEAQ (reference sequence). The DNA for the CDR3 is TGTGCCAGCAGCTTAGTGGCGGGGTCAGATACGCAGTATTTT. It translates to CASSLVAGSDTQYF.

This clonotype was counted ten times or more. The chain carries TRBV7-8 and TRBJ1-3; 7 bases fit TRBD1. CDR1 and CDR2 from the germline V gene are SGHVS and FQNEAQ. The CDR3 runs to 14 residues. The junction had 1 base not matched to a gene; V was cut back by 4 bases and J by 1 base. The CDR3, as DNA: TGTGCCAGCAGCTACAGGGGTTCTGGAAACACCATATATTTT. Translating gives CASSYRGSGNTIYF.

Many counts were recorded for this clonotype. CDR3 sequence: CASSLADRKETQYF. In DNA form, the CDR3 reads TGTGCCAGCAGTTTAGCCGACAGGAAAGAGACCCAGTACTTC. The chain uses TRBV12-3 or TRBV12-4 and TRBJ2-5; the D gene is possibly TRBD1 (6 bases). This CDR3 region has 14 residues. Trimming removed 0 bases at V and 3 bases at J, with 8 bases between.

Ten or more counts support this clonotype. The chain combines TRBV20-1 with TRBJ2-7; no clear D gene. The V end was cut by 0 bases, the J end by 5 bases, with 14 bases between. Per the germline V gene, CDR1 is DFQATT and CDR2 is SNEGSKA (reference sequence). CDR3 length: 14 residues. CDR3 loop: CSAREPTAGHEQYF. CDR3 coding DNA: TGCAGTGCTAGAGAACCTACTGCCGGGCACGAGCAGTACTTC.

The rearrangement links TRBV19 to TRBJ2-2; 7 nucleotides agree with TRBD1. The V gene end was trimmed by 6 bases and the J gene end by 9 bases; junction bases not matched to a gene: 13. CDR1 LNHDA and CDR2 SQIVND come from the germline V gene (reference sequence). CDR3 size: 15 residues. The CDR3 protein is CASRVKDRPRRELFF. The CDR3 nucleotides are TGTGCCAGTAGAGTTAAGGACAGGCCTAGAAGGGAGCTGTTTTTT. The full variable domain, completed using reference TRBV19 and TRBJ2-2, is DGGITQSPKYLFRKEGQNVTLSCEQNLNHDAMYWYRQDPGQGLRLIYYSQIVNDFQKGDIAEGYSVSREKKESFPLTVTSAQKNPTAFYLCASRVKDRPRRELFFGEGSRLTVL.

This clonotype was picked up a small number of times. This chain links TRBV6-5 with TRBJ2-1, with D tentatively TRBD2 (6 bases). CDR1 is MNHEY, CDR2 SVGAGI, per germline. V lost 2 bases and J 4 bases, leaving 9 bases between the germline ends. This CDR3 region has 14 residues. The CDR3: CASSYTGEYNEQFF. CDR3 coding DNA: TGTGCCAGCAGTTACACGGGAGAGTACAATGAGCAGTTCTTC.

This clonotype showed up just a few times. V and J are TRBV9 and TRBJ1-3; maybe TRBD1 (5 bases). This CDR3 region has 16 residues. The V and J ends lost 4 bases and 0 bases respectively, with 14 bases between them. Germline CDR1 reads SGDLS; CDR2 reads YYNGEE. In DNA form, the CDR3 reads TGTGCCAGCAGCCCGGACACCCTGAGCTCTGGAAACACCATATATTTT. Residues: CASSPDTLSSGNTIYF.

This clonotype was picked up a small number of times. CDR3 sequence reads: CASSPLHQGAEETQYF. The DNA for the CDR3 is TGTGCCAGCAGCCCGCTACATCAGGGGGCCGAAGAGACCCAGTACTTC. This chain connects TRBV3-1 to TRBJ2-5; 8 nucleotides line up with TRBD1. CDR1 is LGHDT, CDR2 YNNKEL, per germline (reference sequence). The V and J ends lost 4 bases and 3 bases, in that order; junction bases with no gene match: 10. This CDR3 has 16 amino acids.

The V call is TRBV5-1, the J call TRBJ2-5; 10 bases fit TRBD1. The CDR3 has 15 residues. The J segment lost 5 bases and the V segment lost 4 bases, leaving 8 bases of the junction unmatched. CDR1 and CDR2 from the germline V gene are SGHRS and YFSETQ. DNA for the CDR3: TGCGCCAGCAGCCATCCGGGACAGGGGTCGGAGACCCAGTACTTC. This translates into CASSHPGQGSETQYF.

The sample holds a few counts of this clonotype. The V gene is TRBV12-3 or TRBV12-4, the J gene TRBJ2-1, with D unclear. This CDR3 contains 13 residues. V lost 7 bases, J lost 4 bases, and 11 bases lay in between. CDR3 amino acids: CASTLTVYNEQFF. CDR3 DNA sequence: TGTGCCAGCACCTTGACCGTATACAATGAGCAGTTCTTC.

This chain links TRBV15 with TRBJ2-3; D might be TRBD1 or TRBD2, each matching 5 bases. The germline V gene encodes CDR1 LNHNV and CDR2 YYDKDF (reference sequence). V was cut by 0 bases and J by 10 bases, with 11 bases left in between. The CDR3 is 13 amino acids. Here the CDR3 DNA reads TGTGCCACCAGCAGAGAATGGGGGAGTGCGCAGTATTTT. This translates into CATSREWGSAQYF.

This chain uses TRBV2 with TRBJ2-2; 8 bases map to TRBD1. Germline V gene data show CDR1 as SNHLY and CDR2 as FYNNEI. The V segment lost 4 bases and the J segment 5 bases; nucleotides outside the gene matches: 6. The CDR3 contains 15 residues. This chain's CDR3 is CASSGPRQGTGELFF. In DNA, the CDR3 is TGTGCCAGCAGTGGCCCTAGACAGGGGACCGGGGAGCTGTTTTTT.

This clonotype came up a few times. The V gene is TRBV20-1, the J gene TRBJ2-2, with D unresolved. Germline loops: CDR1 DFQATT, CDR2 SNEGSKA (reference sequence). The CDR3 length is 12 residues. V shed 0 bases and J shed 5 bases, with 4 bases lying between them. The CDR3 loop reads CSARDHTGELFF. The CDR3 DNA is TGCAGTGCTAGAGATCATACCGGGGAGCTGTTTTTT.

In this sample, this clonotype turned up a few times. The rearrangement uses TRBV10-3 and TRBJ2-7; D possibly corresponds to TRBD1 (6 bases). The V gene lost 6 bases and the J gene lost 1 base, with 13 bases spanning the gap. Germline values: CDR1 ENHRY, CDR2 SYGVKD. This CDR3 contains 14 residues. This CDR3 reads CAIRKTGPSYEQYF. CDR3 coding DNA: TGTGCCATCAGAAAGACAGGTCCATCCTACGAGCAGTACTTC.

This clonotype was observed a few times. The chain recombines TRBV27 with TRBJ2-6; D is ambiguous. Trimming removed 1 base at V and 0 bases at J, with 7 bases between. CDR1 is MNHEY and CDR2 is SMNVEV in the germline V gene (reference sequence). This CDR3 is built from 16 residues. CDR3 sequence: CASSLLSHSGANVLTF. The CDR3 DNA sequence: TGTGCCAGCAGTTTATTATCCCACTCTGGGGCCAACGTCCTGACTTTC.

Only a few counts were recorded for this clonotype. J is TRBJ2-1 and V is TRBV7-9; D is perhaps TRBD1 (5 bases). The CDR3 is 14 amino acids. Germline-derived CDR1 and CDR2 are SEHNR and FQNEAQ (reference sequence). V lost 5 bases, J lost 3 bases, and 11 bases lay in between. The CDR3 nucleotides read TGTGCCAGCAGCCCTTCGACAGTCTACAATGAGCAGTTCTTC. Translation gives CASSPSTVYNEQFF.

This clonotype was seen a few times. The chain joins TRBV7-9 to TRBJ2-1, with D possibly TRBD2 on 6 matching bases. The germline gives CDR1 SEHNR, CDR2 FQNEAQ (reference sequence). Trimming cost V 9 bases and J 3 bases, with 12 bases left between them. The CDR3 runs to 13 residues. The CDR3 DNA reads TGTGCCAGTTCGGGACTTCTCTACAATGAGCAGTTCTTC. It translates to CASSGLLYNEQFF.

This clonotype was counted between two and nine times. The gene calls are TRBV7-2 and TRBJ2-1; a possible D gene is TRBD2 (6 bases). V lost 5 bases to trimming and J lost 9 bases, with 23 bases between them. The length of the CDR3 is 16 residues. Looked up from germline, CDR1 is SGHTA and CDR2 is FQGNSA. The CDR3 region is CASSKTGLKEALEQFF. CDR3 coding DNA: TGTGCCAGCAGCAAGACGGGACTCAAAGAGGCCCTTGAGCAGTTCTTC.

The sample holds many counts of this clonotype. Germline is not matched at one junction end, which may reflect a read error. The V call is TRBV12-3 or TRBV12-4, the J call TRBJ1-3; no reliable D call. This CDR3 has 13 residues. CDR3 DNA: TGCGCCAGCAGCTTAGGAACTGGAAACACCATATATTTT. Encoded protein: CASSLGTGNTIYF.

This clonotype came up a few times. The gene calls are TRBV15 and TRBJ1-5; tentatively, D is TRBD1 (6 bases). Germline V gives CDR1 LNHNV, CDR2 YYDKDF (reference sequence). V was cut by 0 bases and J by 6 bases, with 9 bases left in between. CDR3 size: 14 residues. The CDR3 nucleotides are TGTGCCACCAGCAGAGAAGGGGGGAGTCAGCCCCAGCATTTT. The encoded protein is CATSREGGSQPQHF.

This clonotype was detected many times. The chain carries TRBV11-3 and TRBJ2-1; D not certain. Germline CDR1 is SGHNT and CDR2 is YENEEA. V gave up 5 bases and J gave up 1 base, with 12 bases separating them. The CDR3 runs to 15 residues. The CDR3 DNA is TGTGCCAGCAGCAAAGACCGCCTATCCTACAATGAGCAGTTCTTC. Amino acids: CASSKDRLSYNEQFF. Full variable domain (missing parts from reference TRBV11-3 and TRBJ2-1): EAGVVQSPRYKIIEKKQPVAFWCNPISGHNTLYWYLQNLGQGPELLIRYENEEAVDDSQLPKDRFSAERLKGVDSTLKIQPAELGDSAVYLCASSKDRLSYNEQFFGPGTRLTVL.

This clonotype has just a few counts. The rearrangement uses TRBV20-1 and TRBJ1-1; 7 nucleotides align to TRBD1. V trimming: 0 bases; J trimming: 7 bases; junction bases outside the gene matches: 8. Per germline, CDR1 DFQATT and CDR2 SNEGSKA (reference sequence). The CDR3 runs 14 residues. The CDR3 region is CSARDGGGAVEAFF. CDR3 DNA: TGCAGTGCTAGAGATGGAGGGGGCGCGGTTGAAGCTTTCTTT.

DNA of the CDR3: TGTGCCAGCAGTTTGGACACCAGCAATCAGCCCCAGCATTTT. Translating gives CASSLDTSNQPQHF. The V and J genes are TRBV28 and TRBJ1-5; D may be TRBD1 (5 bases). Per the germline V gene, CDR1 is MDHEN and CDR2 is SYDVKM. The CDR3 sequence is 14 residues long. Trimming shortened V by 3 bases and J by 1 base, and 7 bases separated the two germline ends.

CDR3 in DNA: TGTGCCAGCAGCTTAGTACATGGGGGGGACAATGAGCAGTTCTTC. This gives the protein CASSLVHGGDNEQFF. The chain employs TRBV7-2 and TRBJ2-1; 7 bases are a match to TRBD2. With 1 base clipped from V and 5 bases from J, the junction kept 5 bases outside the gene matches. The germline gives CDR1 SGHTA, CDR2 FQGNSA. This CDR3 is 15 amino acids long.